These 22 T cell receptor beta chains share one sample of origin, sequenced in a study of beta chain features in type 1 diabetes. As every portion of the isolated RNA was reverse transcribed, the sequencing read expressed TCRB transcripts. Here immunoSEQ multiplex PCR was the method, and the copy in TCRdb shows in-frame clones only, minus some. This sample has 220,000 or so clones, with under 70% found just once. The source material was naive CD4+ T cells from blood. Every receptor here comes from a man aged 30 to 39 in good health.

The chain couples TRBV7-2 to TRBJ2-5; 10 bases line up with TRBD1. Unmatched junction bases numbered 4, after V lost 5 bases and J lost 4 bases. Germline V CDR1 and CDR2: SGHTA, FQGNSA. This CDR3 region has 14 residues. The CDR3 is CASSTDRGRETQYF. CDR3 nucleotide sequence: TGTGCCAGCAGCACCGACAGGGGGCGAGAGACCCAGTACTTC.

The rearrangement uses TRBV7-9 and TRBJ2-4, with no clear D. The CDR3 has 14 amino acids. V gave up 1 base and J gave up 1 base, with 5 bases separating them. In germline, CDR1 is SEHNR, CDR2 FQNEAQ (reference sequence). The CDR3 loop reads CASSLDSAKNIQYF. CDR3 nucleotides: TGTGCCAGCAGCTTAGACAGTGCCAAAAACATTCAGTACTTC. Using reference TRBV7-9 and TRBJ2-4 for the parts outside the CDR3, the full variable domain is DTGVSQNPRHKITKRGQNVTFRCDPISEHNRLYWYRQTLGQGPEFLTYFQNEAQLEKSRLLSDRFSAERPKGSFSTLEIQRTEQGDSAMYLCASSLDSAKNIQYFGAGTRLSVL.

The rearrangement uses TRBV25-1 and TRBJ1-2; D is uncertain. The V end was cut by 6 bases, the J end by 4 bases, with 15 bases between. This CDR3 spans 14 amino acids. Germline CDR1 is MGHDK and CDR2 is SYGVNS. The CDR3 sequence is CASRKGEGSYGYTF. Written as DNA, the CDR3 is TGTGCCAGCAGGAAGGGCGAGGGAAGCTATGGCTACACCTTC.

In this sample, this clone turned up a few times. The chain is built from TRBV28 and TRBJ2-1; D not certain. V lost 4 bases and J lost 0, with 19 bases in between. The CDR3 consists of 18 residues. Germline V gives CDR1 MDHEN, CDR2 SYDVKM. The DNA of the CDR3 is TGTGCCAGCAGTTCGCCGATAGGGTGGCGTAGCTCCTACAATGAGCAGTTCTTC. It is translated as CASSSPIGWRSSYNEQFF.

The chain joins TRBV10-2 to TRBJ2-5; no clear D gene. V gave up 7 bases and J gave up 1 base, with 10 bases separating them. There are 13 residues in the CDR3. In germline, CDR1 is WSHSY, CDR2 SAAADI. As DNA, the CDR3 is TGCGCCAGCAACAGCGCCATCCAAGAGACCCAGTACTTC. Protein sequence: CASNSAIQETQYF.

This chain joins TRBV30 and TRBJ1-6, with 7 bases matching TRBD1. Per germline, CDR1 GTSNPN and CDR2 SVGIG (reference sequence). The length of the CDR3 is 14 residues. The J segment lost 9 bases and the V segment lost 1 base, leaving 6 bases of the junction unmatched. The CDR3 sequence is CAWSASGTVSPLHF. As DNA, the CDR3 is TGTGCCTGGAGTGCCTCTGGGACAGTTTCACCCCTCCACTTT.

The table lists this clone with a few counts. The rearrangement joins TRBV2 to TRBJ2-7; 8 bases match TRBD2. This CDR3 comprises 14 residues. Trimming at V came to 7 bases and at J to 6 bases, leaving 11 bases not matched to a gene. Germline V gene sequence: CDR1 SNHLY, CDR2 FYNNEI. The CDR3 nucleotides read TGTGCCAGCACGGGTGGGACTAGTTCGGTCGAGCAGTACTTC. Translation gives CASTGGTSSVEQYF.

The count of this clone is one. The rearrangement links TRBV7-9 to TRBJ2-5, with TRBD2 identical over 12 bases. Germline lookup yields CDR1 SEHNR and CDR2 FQNEAQ (reference sequence). Germline trimming cut 3 bases from V and 2 bases from J; bases unmatched to any gene: 7. This CDR3 has 17 residues. The CDR3 is CASSFRLAGDVQETQYF. The CDR3 DNA reads TGTGCCAGCAGCTTCCGACTAGCGGGGGACGTTCAAGAGACCCAGTACTTC.

This clone was seen just once. CDR3 in amino acids: CAISESRTGYNEQFF. In DNA form, the CDR3 reads TGTGCCATCAGTGAGTCGAGAACAGGCTACAATGAGCAGTTCTTC. This chain connects TRBV10-3 to TRBJ2-1; TRBD1 is a possible D gene (5 bases). Germline V gene sequence: CDR1 ENHRY, CDR2 SYGVKD. This CDR3 region has 15 residues. Deletions cut 0 bases from V and 3 bases from J, with 9 bases between.

V usage is TRBV5-4 and J usage is TRBJ1-2, with D uncertain. Trimming cost V 0 bases and J 2 bases, with 5 bases left between them. Germline assignment: CDR1 SGHNT and CDR2 YYREEE (reference sequence). The CDR3 totals 13 residues. The CDR3 sequence is CASSLAQNYGYTF. CDR3 nucleotides: TGTGCCAGCAGCTTGGCACAGAACTATGGCTACACCTTC.

V gene TRBV29-1 combines with J gene TRBJ1-2; D perhaps matches TRBD1 (5 bases). V was shortened by 5 bases and J by 1 base, with 11 bases between the two germline ends. Germline CDR1 is SQVTM and CDR2 is ANQGSEA. CDR3 size: 13 residues. In DNA form, the CDR3 reads TGCAGCGTTCTTGGGGGACTTAACTATGGCTACACCTTC. Translated, it gives CSVLGGLNYGYTF.

The chain has TRBV2 and TRBJ2-7, with a weak D call TRBD2 (6 bases). The germline V gene encodes CDR1 SNHLY and CDR2 FYNNEI. Trimming shortened V by 6 bases and J by 2 bases, and 11 bases separated the two germline ends. The CDR3 contains 13 residues. CDR3 in amino acids: CASRLTRTYEQYF. The CDR3 nucleotides read TGTGCCAGCAGGCTGACTAGGACCTACGAGCAGTACTTC.

With regard to this clone: The same CDR3 also results from other DNA sequences found in this sample. V gene TRBV30 combines with J gene TRBJ1-5; 9 positions match TRBD1. V was pared by 2 bases and J by 6 bases, with 5 bases of the junction left unmatched. The CDR3 extends over 14 amino acids. Germline loops: CDR1 GTSNPN, CDR2 SVGIG (reference sequence). CDR3 sequence reads: CAWSPGQGGQPQHF. CDR3 DNA sequence: TGTGCCTGGAGTCCGGGACAGGGTGGTCAGCCCCAGCATTTT.

V usage is TRBV20-1 and J usage is TRBJ2-3, with unresolved D. Trimming shortened V by 1 base and J by 6 bases, and 5 bases separated the two germline ends. Looked up from germline, CDR1 is DFQATT and CDR2 is SNEGSKA (reference sequence). The CDR3 covers 11 residues. CDR3 region: CSARVSDTQYF. The CDR3 DNA sequence: TGCAGTGCTAGAGTCTCTGATACGCAGTATTTT.

The chain has TRBV30 and TRBJ2-4; D may match TRBD1 or TRBD2 (6 bases each). CDR1 is GTSNPN, CDR2 SVGIG, per germline (reference sequence). The CDR3 sequence is 14 residues long. With 1 base removed from V and 5 bases from J, the gap between germline ends came to 12 bases. The CDR3 spells CAWSGYGGENIQYF. In DNA form, the CDR3 reads TGTGCCTGGAGTGGATACGGGGGCGAAAACATTCAGTACTTC.

V is TRBV30 and J is TRBJ2-7; D call uncertain. Looked up from germline, CDR1 is GTSNPN and CDR2 is SVGIG (reference sequence). The length of the CDR3 is 13 residues. With 2 bases removed from V and 5 bases from J, the gap between germline ends came to 13 bases. The CDR3 is CAWSFRQKDEQYF. The CDR3, as DNA: TGTGCCTGGAGTTTCAGGCAGAAGGACGAGCAGTACTTC.

This sequence joins TRBV30 and TRBJ1-1; 7 nucleotides agree with TRBD1. The CDR3 has 14 amino acids. Germline trimming cut 4 bases from V and 4 bases from J; bases unmatched to any gene: 9. Germline lookup yields CDR1 GTSNPN and CDR2 SVGIG (reference sequence). CDR3 bases: TGTGCCTGGATAACGACAGGGTGGGGCACTGAAGCTTTCTTT. Its protein product is CAWITTGWGTEAFF.

The CDR3 sequence is CASSVDRDSYEQYF. The CDR3 coding sequence is TGTGCCAGCAGCGTAGATAGGGATTCCTACGAGCAGTACTTC. This chain uses TRBV9 with TRBJ2-7; D call uncertain. Between the trimmed V and J ends, which lost 0 bases and 1 base, there was a span of 8 bases. In germline, CDR1 is SGDLS, CDR2 YYNGEE. This CDR3 has 14 residues.

The chain combines TRBV9 with TRBJ2-2; 13 positions match TRBD2. Germline lookup yields CDR1 SGDLS and CDR2 YYNGEE. The CDR3 extends over 17 amino acids. V was clipped by 4 bases and J by 4 bases; unmatched bases: 7. This CDR3 is CASSIGLAGASTGELFF. CDR3 coding DNA: TGTGCCAGCAGCATCGGACTAGCGGGGGCCTCCACCGGGGAGCTGTTTTTT.

Only a few counts were recorded for this clone. This rearrangement joins TRBV29-1 to TRBJ2-5, with D uncertain. The germline V gene encodes CDR1 SQVTM and CDR2 ANQGSEA. The V end was cut by 6 bases, the J end by 1 base, with 6 bases between. There are 11 residues in the CDR3. The CDR3, as DNA: TGCAGCGTAGGAATCCAAGAGACCCAGTACTTC. This codes for CSVGIQETQYF.

The rearrangement joins TRBV4-3 to TRBJ2-6; D uncertain. CDR1 is LGHNA and CDR2 is YSLEER in the germline V gene. Trimming took off 0 bases at V and 2 bases at J, with 8 bases between the two ends. This CDR3 comprises 16 residues. Here the CDR3 DNA reads TGCGCCAGCAGCCAAGACGGCGCTACTGGGGCCAACGTCCTGACTTTC. Its translation: CASSQDGATGANVLTF.

This chain connects TRBV5-1 to TRBJ2-4; D is ambiguous. Germline V gene sequence: CDR1 SGHRS, CDR2 YFSETQ. Trimming stripped 1 base from V and 7 bases from J, with 3 bases between. The CDR3 has 11 residues. In DNA, the CDR3 is TGCGCCAGCAGCTTGTCGAACATTCAGTACTTC. Protein: CASSLSNIQYF.